This TCR beta chain was captured by sequencing in a study of human CD8 memory T cell subsets. Looked up from germline, CDR1 is DFQATT and CDR2 is SNEGSKA (reference sequence). The CDR3 spans 14 residues. Study-level findings and limits: The overlap between stem-like memory and precursor exhausted T cell repertoires was minimal. Similarly high diversity marked stem-like memory and precursor exhausted T cells, unlike effector memory cells.

On this clonotype itself: Its antigen is unknown.

By UMI-labeled 5' RACE, the TCR beta libraries were made. Reanalyzing the 5' RACE reads, TCRdb keeps one entry per CDR3 protein, without DNA. Its clone listing holds 6,500 to 8,000 distinct CDR3 sequences. V and J are TRBV20-1 and TRBJ2-7. Input material: CD8+ T cells from PBMCs. The origin of this receptor is a human donor in good health. This CDR3 is CSARDYRSGYEQYF.